The text below deals with one T cell receptor beta chain. Per the germline V gene, CDR1 is KGHSH and CDR2 is LQKENI. This CDR3 is 16 amino acids long. V shed 2 bases, J shed 1 base, and the junction held 3 bases outside the gene matches. Profiled with immunoSEQ multiplex PCR; TCRdb holds only in-frame clones, not every one. The sample shows 110,000 to 150,000 clones, roughly 90% of them seen only once. These data belong to a study of blood T cell repertoires in COVID-19. This TCR derives from a man aged 45-60 years who had recovered from COVID-19. Material: PBMCs or T cells enriched from blood (not recorded which). The chain employs TRBV18 and TRBJ2-2, with TRBD2 identical over 8 bases. The CDR3 sequence is CASSPYTSGNTGELFF. The DNA for the CDR3 is TGTGCCAGCTCACCATACACTAGCGGGAACACCGGGGAGCTGTTTTTT.